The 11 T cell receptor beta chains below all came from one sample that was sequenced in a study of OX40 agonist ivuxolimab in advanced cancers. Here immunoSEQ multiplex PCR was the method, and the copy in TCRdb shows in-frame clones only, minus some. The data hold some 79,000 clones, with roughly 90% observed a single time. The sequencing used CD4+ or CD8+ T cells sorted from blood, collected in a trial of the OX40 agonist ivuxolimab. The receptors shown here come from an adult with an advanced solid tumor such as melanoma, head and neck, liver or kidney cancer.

The CDR3 DNA reads as TGTGCCAGCAGCCCCGGGACTTATTCCTACAATGAGCAGTTCTTC. Protein product: CASSPGTYSYNEQFF. The chain is built from TRBV5-4 and TRBJ2-1; weak D call: TRBD2 (6 bases). Germline assignment: CDR1 SGHNT and CDR2 YYREEE (reference sequence). This CDR3 is 15 amino acids long. Trimming cost V 4 bases and J 1 base, with 12 bases left between them.

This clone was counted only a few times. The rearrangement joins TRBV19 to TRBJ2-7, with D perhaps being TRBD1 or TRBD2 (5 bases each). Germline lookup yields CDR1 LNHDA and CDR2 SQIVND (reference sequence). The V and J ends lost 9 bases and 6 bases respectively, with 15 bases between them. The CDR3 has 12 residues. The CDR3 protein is CASSGGGREQYF. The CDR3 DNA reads TGTGCCAGCTCCGGTGGGGGACGCGAGCAGTACTTC.

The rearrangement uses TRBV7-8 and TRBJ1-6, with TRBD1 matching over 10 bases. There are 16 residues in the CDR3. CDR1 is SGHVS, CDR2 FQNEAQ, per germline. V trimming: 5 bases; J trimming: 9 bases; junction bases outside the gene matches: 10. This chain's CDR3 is CASSARDRGQASPLHF. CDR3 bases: TGTGCCAGCAGCGCCCGCGACAGGGGGCAGGCTTCACCCCTCCACTTT.

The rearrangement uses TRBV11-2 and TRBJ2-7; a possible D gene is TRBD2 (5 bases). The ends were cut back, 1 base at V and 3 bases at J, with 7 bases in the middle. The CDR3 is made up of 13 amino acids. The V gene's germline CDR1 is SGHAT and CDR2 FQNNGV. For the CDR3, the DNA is TGTGCCAGCAGCTTAGCGGGATACTACGAGCAGTACTTC. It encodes CASSLAGYYEQYF.

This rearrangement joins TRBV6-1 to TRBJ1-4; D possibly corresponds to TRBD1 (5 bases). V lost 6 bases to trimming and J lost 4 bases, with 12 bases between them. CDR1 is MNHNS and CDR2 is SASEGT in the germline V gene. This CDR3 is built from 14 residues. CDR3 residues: CASRYGTSNEKLFF. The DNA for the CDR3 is TGTGCCAGCAGGTACGGGACCAGTAATGAAAAACTGTTTTTT.

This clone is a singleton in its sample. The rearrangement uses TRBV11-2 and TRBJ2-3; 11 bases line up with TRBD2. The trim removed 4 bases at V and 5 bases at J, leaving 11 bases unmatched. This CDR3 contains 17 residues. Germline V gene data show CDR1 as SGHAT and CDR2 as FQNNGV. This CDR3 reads CASSSRGLAAVEDTQYF. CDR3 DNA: TGTGCCAGCAGCTCCCGGGGACTAGCGGCTGTGGAAGATACGCAGTATTTT.

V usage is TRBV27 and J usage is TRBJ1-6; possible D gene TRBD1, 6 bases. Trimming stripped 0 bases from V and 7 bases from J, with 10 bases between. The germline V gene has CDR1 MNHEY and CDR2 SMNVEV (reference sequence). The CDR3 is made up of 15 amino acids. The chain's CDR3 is CASSLSSQGNSPLHF. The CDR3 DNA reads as TGTGCCAGCAGTTTATCGTCACAGGGAAATTCACCCCTCCACTTT.

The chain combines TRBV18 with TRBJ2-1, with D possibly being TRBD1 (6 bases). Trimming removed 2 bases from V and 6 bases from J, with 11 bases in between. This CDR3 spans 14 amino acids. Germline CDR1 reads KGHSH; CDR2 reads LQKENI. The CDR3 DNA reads TGTGCCAGCTCACCAAGGACAGCGGCCAATGAGCAGTTCTTC. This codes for CASSPRTAANEQFF.

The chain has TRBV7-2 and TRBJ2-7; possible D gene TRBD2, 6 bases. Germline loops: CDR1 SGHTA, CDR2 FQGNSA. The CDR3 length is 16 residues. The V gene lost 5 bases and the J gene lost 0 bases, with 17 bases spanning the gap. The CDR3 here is CASSPGPLALSYEQYF. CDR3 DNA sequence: TGTGCCAGCAGCCCCGGTCCCCTAGCGCTCTCCTACGAGCAGTACTTC.

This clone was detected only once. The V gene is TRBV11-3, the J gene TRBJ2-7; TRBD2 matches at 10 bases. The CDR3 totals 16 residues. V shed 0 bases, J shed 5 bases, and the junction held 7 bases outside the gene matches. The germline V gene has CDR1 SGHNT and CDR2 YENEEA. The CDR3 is CASSLDFLAGADEQYF. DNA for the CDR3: TGTGCCAGCAGCTTAGATTTCCTAGCGGGAGCCGACGAGCAGTACTTC.

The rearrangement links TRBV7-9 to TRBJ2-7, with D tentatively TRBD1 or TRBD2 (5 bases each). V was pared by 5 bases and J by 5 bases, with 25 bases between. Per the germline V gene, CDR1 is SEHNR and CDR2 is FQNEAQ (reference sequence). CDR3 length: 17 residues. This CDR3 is CASSPPWAGTANNEQYF. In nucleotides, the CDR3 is TGTGCCAGCAGCCCCCCTTGGGCCGGGACGGCAAACAACGAGCAGTACTTC.